This T cell receptor (beta chain) derives from a study of radiation and T cells in renal cell carcinoma. Study-level points and caveats: From baseline, blood top tumor clonotypes peaked at 2 weeks post-radiation.

Time point: baseline pretreatment blood. Described treatment: 15 Gy SBRT to primary tumor, nephrectomy 4 weeks later. This renal cell carcinoma was of the clear cell type. About this clone: Antigen: not known.

Germline lookup yields CDR1 MNHEY and CDR2 SVGAGI. This CDR3 has 14 amino acids. V dropped 0 bases and J dropped 7 bases, with 9 bases sitting between them. Using immunoSEQ multiplex PCR, the repertoire was profiled, and TCRdb retains in-frame clones only, with some absent. The sample includes 90,000 to 100,000 clones, 86% of them seen just once. The chain recombines TRBV6-5 with TRBJ1-4, with a possible D match to TRBD1 (5 bases). The material sequenced was blood, taken from a patient whose treatment included radiotherapy and nephrectomy. The receptor was derived from a man aged 50-59 years with renal cell carcinoma. The CDR3 loop reads CASSYSGPREKLFF. CDR3 DNA sequence: TGTGCCAGCAGTTACTCGGGGCCCCGTGAAAAACTGTTTTTT.